The T cell receptor beta chain under discussion was sequenced for a study of blood T cell repertoires in COVID-19. Study-wide context: The United States, Italy and Spain were the sources of the acute and convalescent COVID-19 samples. T cells, B-cell-depleted T cells, or PBMCs supplied cDNA or gDNA.

This clone occurred once. The CDR3 has 13 residues. Germline V gives CDR1 WNHNN, CDR2 SYGVQD (reference sequence). Deletions cut 5 bases from V and 1 base from J, with 8 bases between. In the source study's methods: Researchers report that nucleated cell counts were estimated from reference gene primer amplification. Repertoires were generated with immunoSEQ multiplex PCR, while TCRdb's copy carries only in-frame clones and drops some. Clone size and V and J calls were adopted from that table, with D and trimming inferred from the DNA. The sample has some 120,000 clones; 85% are singletons. Sequenced input: peripheral blood. The clonotype was recovered from a woman of 80 years or more with acute or convalescent COVID-19. The rearrangement links TRBV10-1 to TRBJ1-1; D perhaps matches TRBD1 (6 bases). The CDR3 region has the DNA TGCGCCAGCAGTACGGACAGGAACACTGAAGCTTTCTTT. As protein: CASSTDRNTEAFF.